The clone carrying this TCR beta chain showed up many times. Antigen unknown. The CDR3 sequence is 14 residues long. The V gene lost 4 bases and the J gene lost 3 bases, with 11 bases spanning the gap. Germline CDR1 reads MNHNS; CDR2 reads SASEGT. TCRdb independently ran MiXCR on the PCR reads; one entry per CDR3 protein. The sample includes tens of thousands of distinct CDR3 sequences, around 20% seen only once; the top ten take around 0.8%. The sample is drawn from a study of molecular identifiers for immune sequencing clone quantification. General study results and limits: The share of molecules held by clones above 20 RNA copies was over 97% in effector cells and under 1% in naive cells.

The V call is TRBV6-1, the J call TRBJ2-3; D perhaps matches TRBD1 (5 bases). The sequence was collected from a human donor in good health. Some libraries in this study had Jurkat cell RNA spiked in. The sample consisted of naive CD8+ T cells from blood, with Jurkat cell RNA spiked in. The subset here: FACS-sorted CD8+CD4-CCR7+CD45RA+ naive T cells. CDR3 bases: TGTGCCAGCAGTGTCAGGGCGGATACAGATACGCAGTATTTT. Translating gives CASSVRADTDTQYF.